This T cell receptor beta chain was captured by sequencing in a study of CD8 T cells in Susac syndrome. Notes on the study in general: A relatively small number of individuals underwent TCR sequencing and HLA analysis.

TCR beta was sequenced from blood CD8+ and CD4+ T cells. In the multiple sclerosis control group, patients were treatment-naive and had stable or active relapsing-remitting disease. J lost 4 bases, V lost 5 bases, and 8 bases had no gene match. Germline V gives CDR1 DFQATT, CDR2 SNEGSKA (reference sequence). There are 14 residues in the CDR3. As for this clonotype: Its specificity is not known.

Random-hexamer reverse transcription was applied to roughly 0.5 to 1 ug RNA. Coverage of TCR beta CDR3 amplification by immunoSEQ multiplex PCR extended to 54 Vbeta and 13 Jbeta. MiXCR, applied by TCRdb to the immunoSEQ multiplex PCR reads, yields one record per CDR3 protein. This sample has 150,000 to 200,000 distinct CDR3 sequences, with roughly 95% found just once. This clonotype originated in a human donor with multiple sclerosis. The V gene is TRBV20-1, the J gene TRBJ2-1; 7 bases are a match to TRBD2. The sample taken for sequencing was CD8+ T cells from PBMCs. The CDR3, as DNA: TGCAGTGCTGTAAGCGGGGAGACTTACAATGAGCAGTTCTTC. Protein sequence: CSAVSGETYNEQFF.